Listed below are T cell receptor beta chains from one sample, sequenced in a study of blood T cell repertoires in COVID-19. The method was immunoSEQ multiplex PCR; TCRdb's version includes in-frame clones alone and lacks a portion of them. The data hold roughly 290,000 clones, with 90% observed a single time. The sequenced material came from PBMCs or T cells enriched from blood (not recorded which). Receptors originate from a woman younger than 30 with acute COVID-19. The CDR3 runs from the conserved cysteine through the conserved F or W. The D gene is left open where the match is weak. Size values are once, few and many counts, or a class for expanded clones, and some rows have none.

D gene	V gene	J gene	clone size	CDR3 DNA	CDR3 protein
-	TRBV6-5	TRBJ1-4	-	TGTGCCACACACTCGGGTCCGAATGAAAAACTGTTTTTT	CATHSGPNEKLFF
TRBD1	TRBV27	TRBJ1-5	-	TGTGCCAGCAGACTGGGACAGTCGGTTTATCAGCCCCAGCATTTT	CASRLGQSVYQPQHF
-	TRBV9	TRBJ2-3	-	TGTGCCAGCAGCGTATGGCGGGGTGGGGCGGATACGCAGTATTTT	CASSVWRGGADTQYF
TRBD1	TRBV30	TRBJ2-1	-	TGTGCCTGGAGTAGTGGGACAGGATACAATGAGCAGTTCTTC	CAWSSGTGYNEQFF
-	TRBV3-1/TRBV3-2	TRBJ1-1	once	TGTGCCAGCAGCAACCGGGTGGGGAACACTGAAGCTTTCTTT	CASSNRVGNTEAFF
-	TRBV18	TRBJ1-5	-	TGTGCCAGCTCACTACAGGATTATCAGCCCCAGCATTTT	CASSLQDYQPQHF
-	TRBV29-1	TRBJ2-6	-	TGCAGCGTAGCGAGGGTCTCTGGGGCCAACGTCCTGACTTTC	CSVARVSGANVLTF
TRBD2	TRBV2	TRBJ2-1	-	TGTGCCAGCAGGTTCGGACTAGCGGGAGGAAGGAGCTACAATGAGCAGTTCTTC	CASRFGLAGGRSYNEQFF
TRBD1	TRBV30	TRBJ1-2	-	TGTGCCTGGAGTGTACCCGGGACAGGGCGAAACTATGGCTACACCTTC	CAWSVPGTGRNYGYTF
-	TRBV30	TRBJ2-1	-	TGTGCCTGGAGTGTTACTATCCACAATGAGCAGTTCTTC	CAWSVTIHNEQFF
-	TRBV5-1	TRBJ2-2	once	TGCGCCAGCAGCTTGGCGTTTCGGGGTCCCGGGGAGCTGTTTTTT	CASSLAFRGPGELFF
TRBD1	TRBV15	TRBJ1-5	once	TGTGTCACCAGCAGGGGGACAGGGCCTAACCAGCCCCAGCATTTT	CVTSRGTGPNQPQHF
-	TRBV29-1	TRBJ1-3	-	TGCAGCGTCGAGACAGGTAGAAACACCATATATTTT	CSVETGRNTIYF
-	TRBV28	TRBJ1-1	-	TGTGCCAGCAGTTTAGGATTCACACCACTAAGCTCTGAAGCTTTCTTT	CASSLGFTPLSSEAFF
-	TRBV24-1	TRBJ2-1	-	TGTGCCACCGGCCAAGACGGGGTCTACAATGAGCAGTTCTTC	CATGQDGVYNEQFF
-	TRBV11-2	TRBJ2-7	-	TGTGCCAGCAGCCGCCTGAGCGGCCCCTACGAGCAGTACTTC	CASSRLSGPYEQYF
TRBD2	TRBV4-1	TRBJ2-1	-	TGCGCCAGCAGCCAAGATCGCAGTGCGGGGGGCTCCCCGCGGCAGTTCTTC	CASSQDRSAGGSPRQFF
-	TRBV7-2	TRBJ2-7	once	TGTGCCAGCAGCTTAGCGACAGGACTAGCCTACGAGCAGTACTTC	CASSLATGLAYEQYF
TRBD2	TRBV10-3	TRBJ2-3	few	TGTGCCATCAGTGGAGATAGCGGGAGGGCCTCAGATACGCAGTATTTT	CAISGDSGRASDTQYF
TRBD2	TRBV7-9	TRBJ2-5	few	TGTGCCAGCAGCTACGGGACTAGCGGACAAGAGACCCAGTACTTC	CASSYGTSGQETQYF
-	TRBV29-1	TRBJ2-7	-	TGCAGCGTTGAAAGCGGCAGGTCTCAGGTCGAGCAGTACTTC	CSVESGRSQVEQYF
-	TRBV29-1	TRBJ1-1	-	TGCAGCGTTGGGGGCCGGGGGAGCACTGAAGCTTTCTTT	CSVGGRGSTEAFF
TRBD2	TRBV7-2	TRBJ2-7	once	TGTGCCAGCAGCGTCGGACTAGCGGGAGGGGCCTACGAGCAGTACTTC	CASSVGLAGGAYEQYF
-	TRBV5-6	TRBJ2-1	-	TGTGCCAGCAGCTTGCGTGGAGCGGGCAATGAGCAGTTCTTC	CASSLRGAGNEQFF
-	TRBV19	TRBJ1-4	-	TGTGCCAGTAGTACCAGGGCCACTGAAAAACTGTTTTTT	CASSTRATEKLFF
-	TRBV21-1	TRBJ2-1	once	TGTGCCAGCAGCAAAGTTGGGACTAACAATGAGCAGTTCTTC	CASSKVGTNNEQFF
TRBD2	TRBV5-4	TRBJ2-7	-	TGTGCCAGCAGCCTACTAGCGGGAGGTCTTCGCGAGCAGTACTTC	CASSLLAGGLREQYF
-	TRBV6-5	TRBJ2-3	-	TGTGCCAGCAGTTACTCGAGGAGGGCTGTCGCAGATACGCAGTATTTT	CASSYSRRAVADTQYF
TRBD1	TRBV27	TRBJ2-7	-	TGTGCCAGCAGTCTCGGGACAGGGGGGGACGAGCAGTACTTC	CASSLGTGGDEQYF
-	TRBV7-9	TRBJ1-2	-	TGTGCCAGCAGCTTAGCCCGGGTACCGGCTTCTGGCTACACCTTC	CASSLARVPASGYTF
-	TRBV7-9	TRBJ1-6	-	TGTGCCAGCAGCTTAGTGCGCCCATCTAGGGGCTCACCCCTCCACTTT	CASSLVRPSRGSPLHF
-	TRBV12-5	TRBJ2-1	once	TGTGCTAGTGGTTTGGTAATTGGGGCTCTCTCTCGTAGCTTCGATGAGCAGTTCTTC	CASGLVIGALSRSFDEQFF
TRBD1	TRBV18	TRBJ1-1	-	TGTGCCAGCTCCCCCGGACAGGATTTCATGAACACTGAAGCTTTCTTT	CASSPGQDFMNTEAFF
TRBD1	TRBV7-9	TRBJ2-7	-	TGTGCCAGCAGCCTCCGACAGGGCGAGCAGTACTTC	CASSLRQGEQYF
-	TRBV19	TRBJ2-7	-	TGTGCCAGCTCCACCCCATACAGGGACCGGTCGGAGCAGTACTTC	CASSTPYRDRSEQYF
TRBD1	TRBV28	TRBJ2-7	-	TGTGCCAGCAGTTACCTGGGGACAGGGGTTTACGAGCAGTACTTC	CASSYLGTGVYEQYF
TRBD1	TRBV7-9	TRBJ1-3	-	TGTGCCAGCAGCCGAACAGGGGGCGCTGGAAACACCATATATTTT	CASSRTGGAGNTIYF
-	TRBV4-1	TRBJ1-1	once	TGCGCCAGCAGCCAACACAGGATCGAGAACACTGAAGCTTTCTTT	CASSQHRIENTEAFF
-	TRBV28	TRBJ2-7	-	TGTGCCAGCAGTCTGCGATACGAGCAGTACTTC	CASSLRYEQYF
-	TRBV19	TRBJ1-3	once	TGTGCCAGTAGTATTTCCGCTGGAAACACCATATATTTT	CASSISAGNTIYF
TRBD2	TRBV28	TRBJ2-1	once	TGTGCCAGCAGCGTAGCGGGAGGGAGCAATGAGCAGTTCTTC	CASSVAGGSNEQFF